The clone carrying this T cell receptor beta chain has only a few counts. Its target is not known. The sample originates from a study of response to subunit inactivated influenza vaccine. Broader study findings: Authors suggested each seasonal influenza vaccination recruits few new T cells.

TCRdb itself ran the RT-PCR reads through MiXCR, one entry per CDR3 protein. The sample records 400,000 to 550,000 distinct CDR3 sequences, about 25% being singletons. The V end was cut by 0 bases, the J end by 0 bases, with 12 bases between. Germline CDR1 MNHEY, CDR2 SVGAGI. The CDR3 consists of 17 residues. The TCR comes from a man between 50 and 59 years old who received an inactivated influenza vaccine. The input for sequencing was CD4+ T cells sorted from PBMCs, taken roughly 5 days after vaccination. V and J are TRBV6-5 and TRBJ1-3, with D hard to call. The CDR3 nucleotides read TGTGCCAGCAGTTACTCGAGTTACACGGGCTCTGGAAACACCATATATTTT. Protein: CASSYSSYTGSGNTIYF.